A selection of T cell receptor beta chains follows, all from one sample in a study of read filtering for tumor transcriptome and immune sequencing. TCRdb ran MiXCR on the reads and lists one entry per CDR3 protein. The data contain 75,000 to 95,000 distinct CDR3 sequences, approximately 13% of them singletons. Sequencing input: a population of CD138-negative cells sorted from bone marrow. These receptors came from a donor over 35 with multiple myeloma. Both conserved end residues are part of each CDR3. A D gene is named only where the DNA matches it firmly. Where a row states a size, it is once, few, many or the class of an expanded clone; other rows omit it.

D gene: .; CDR3 length: 13; clone size: .; J gene: TRBJ1-4; V gene: TRBV9; CDR3 protein: CASSVGERTSLFF; CDR3 DNA: TGTGCCAGCAGCGTAGGGGAAAGGACCTCACTGTTTTTT
D gene: .; CDR3 length: 14; clone size: many; J gene: TRBJ2-1; V gene: TRBV2; CDR3 protein: CASSDQGSLYEQFF; CDR3 DNA: TGTGCCAGCAGTGACCAGGGAAGTTTGTATGAGCAGTTCTTC
D gene: .; CDR3 length: 15; clone size: many; J gene: TRBJ2-1; V gene: TRBV5-1; CDR3 protein: CASSGGQPRANEQFF; CDR3 DNA: TGCGCCAGCAGCGGCGGGCAGCCTAGAGCCAATGAGCAGTTCTTC
D gene: .; CDR3 length: 13; clone size: many; J gene: TRBJ1-1; V gene: TRBV12-3/TRBV12-4; CDR3 protein: CASRGTSNTEAFF; CDR3 DNA: TGTGCCAGCAGGGGGACATCGAACACTGAAGCTTTCTTT
D gene: .; CDR3 length: 16; clone size: .; J gene: TRBJ1-2; V gene: TRBV7-9; CDR3 protein: CASSLGQGLRNYGYTF; CDR3 DNA: TGTGCCAGCAGCTTAGGCCAGGGCCTTCGTAACTATGGCTACACCTTC
D gene: TRBD1; CDR3 length: 16; clone size: many; J gene: TRBJ2-7; V gene: TRBV27; CDR3 protein: CASSPTRTGGLYEQYF; CDR3 DNA: TGTGCCAGCAGTCCTACCCGGACAGGGGGCCTTTACGAGCAGTACTTC
D gene: .; CDR3 length: 13; clone size: many; J gene: TRBJ2-1; V gene: TRBV6-5; CDR3 protein: CASTARWDFEQFF; CDR3 DNA: TGTGCCAGCACCGCCCGGTGGGATTTTGAGCAGTTCTTC
D gene: TRBD2; CDR3 length: 13; clone size: many; J gene: TRBJ2-7; V gene: TRBV10-3; CDR3 protein: CATSGSSSYEQYF; CDR3 DNA: TGTGCCACTAGCGGGTCGAGCTCCTACGAGCAGTACTTC
D gene: TRBD2; CDR3 length: 15; clone size: many; J gene: TRBJ2-1; V gene: TRBV9; CDR3 protein: CASSATSGPTSEQFF; CDR3 DNA: TGTGCCAGCAGCGCGACTAGCGGGCCAACCAGTGAGCAGTTCTTC
D gene: .; CDR3 length: 17; clone size: many; J gene: TRBJ2-1; V gene: TRBV28; CDR3 protein: CASSFEPSGGSFGEQFF; CDR3 DNA: TGTGCCAGCAGTTTCGAACCCTCGGGGGGCTCCTTCGGGGAGCAGTTCTTC
D gene: TRBD1; CDR3 length: 14; clone size: many; J gene: TRBJ1-4; V gene: TRBV9; CDR3 protein: CASNQQGANEKLFF; CDR3 DNA: TGTGCCAGCAACCAACAGGGGGCTAATGAAAAACTGTTTTTT
D gene: TRBD2; CDR3 length: 14; clone size: many; J gene: TRBJ2-1; V gene: TRBV11-2; CDR3 protein: CASSLGLANNEQFF; CDR3 DNA: TGTGCCAGCAGCTTGGGACTAGCCAACAATGAGCAGTTCTTC
D gene: .; CDR3 length: 13; clone size: many; J gene: TRBJ1-1; V gene: TRBV20-1; CDR3 protein: CSARWGVNTEAFF; CDR3 DNA: TGCAGTGCTAGGTGGGGAGTGAACACTGAAGCTTTCTTT
D gene: TRBD1; CDR3 length: 15; clone size: many; J gene: TRBJ2-4; V gene: TRBV13; CDR3 protein: CASSLWAGGKNIQYF; CDR3 DNA: TGTGCCAGCAGCTTGTGGGCAGGGGGAAAAAACATTCAGTACTTC
D gene: .; CDR3 length: 13; clone size: few; J gene: TRBJ2-7; V gene: TRBV20-1; CDR3 protein: CSAALLVKNEQYF; CDR3 DNA: TGCAGTGCCGCCTTACTAGTCAAGAACGAGCAGTACTTC
D gene: .; CDR3 length: 12; clone size: many; J gene: TRBJ1-1; V gene: TRBV29-1; CDR3 protein: CSVEGLNTEAFF; CDR3 DNA: TGCAGCGTCGAGGGGTTAAACACTGAAGCTTTCTTT
D gene: .; CDR3 length: 15; clone size: many; J gene: TRBJ1-1; V gene: TRBV5-1; CDR3 protein: CASSLNLDYRTEAFF; CDR3 DNA: TGCGCCAGCAGCTTGAATCTAGACTATCGGACTGAAGCTTTCTTT
D gene: .; CDR3 length: 14; clone size: .; J gene: TRBJ2-3; V gene: TRBV6-4; CDR3 protein: CASSPNPSTDTQYF; CDR3 DNA: TGTGCCAGCAGCCCGAATCCTAGCACAGATACGCAGTATTTT
D gene: TRBD1; CDR3 length: 17; clone size: many; J gene: TRBJ2-6; V gene: TRBV7-4; CDR3 protein: CASSLDRESSGANVLTF; CDR3 DNA: TGTGCCAGCAGCCTCGACAGGGAGAGCTCTGGGGCCAACGTCCTGACTTTC
D gene: .; CDR3 length: 15; clone size: many; J gene: TRBJ2-1; V gene: TRBV5-1; CDR3 protein: CASSLMGRAENEQFF; CDR3 DNA: TGCGCCAGCAGCTTGATGGGACGAGCGGAAAATGAGCAGTTCTTC
D gene: .; CDR3 length: 16; clone size: .; J gene: TRBJ1-1; V gene: TRBV20-1; CDR3 protein: CSASGGGAGRNTEAFF; CDR3 DNA: TGCAGCGCCAGTGGCGGGGGGGCAGGTCGGAACACTGAAGCTTTCTTT
D gene: .; CDR3 length: 16; clone size: .; J gene: TRBJ2-3; V gene: TRBV9; CDR3 protein: CASSVVGQASTDTQYF; CDR3 DNA: TGTGCCAGCAGCGTAGTTGGGCAGGCGAGCACAGATACGCAGTATTTT
D gene: .; CDR3 length: 15; clone size: .; J gene: TRBJ2-5; V gene: TRBV2; CDR3 protein: CASSDFGQVEETQYF; CDR3 DNA: TGTGCCAGCAGTGATTTTGGGCAGGTCGAAGAGACCCAGTACTTC
D gene: TRBD2; CDR3 length: 14; clone size: many; J gene: TRBJ2-1; V gene: TRBV5-1; CDR3 protein: CASSLDAGGDEQFF; CDR3 DNA: TGCGCCAGCAGCTTGGACGCGGGAGGGGATGAGCAGTTCTTC
D gene: .; CDR3 length: 13; clone size: many; J gene: TRBJ2-1; V gene: TRBV7-9; CDR3 protein: CASSSLDLNEQFF; CDR3 DNA: TGTGCCAGCAGCTCCTTGGATCTTAATGAGCAGTTCTTC